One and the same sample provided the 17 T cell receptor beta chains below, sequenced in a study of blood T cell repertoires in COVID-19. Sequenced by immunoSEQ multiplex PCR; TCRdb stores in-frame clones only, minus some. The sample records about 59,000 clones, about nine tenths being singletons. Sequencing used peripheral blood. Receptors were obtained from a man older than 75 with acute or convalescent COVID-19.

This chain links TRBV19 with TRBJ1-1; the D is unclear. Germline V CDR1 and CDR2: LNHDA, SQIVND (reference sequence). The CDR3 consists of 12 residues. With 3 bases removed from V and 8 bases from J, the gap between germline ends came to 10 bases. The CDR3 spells CASSMEGGEAFF. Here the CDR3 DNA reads TGTGCCAGTAGTATGGAAGGCGGGGAAGCTTTCTTT.

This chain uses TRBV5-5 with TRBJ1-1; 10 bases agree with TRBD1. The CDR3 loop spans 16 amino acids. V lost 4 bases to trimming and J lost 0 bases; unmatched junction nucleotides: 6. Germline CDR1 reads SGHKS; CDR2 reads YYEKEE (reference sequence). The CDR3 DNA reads TGTGCCAGCAGCCGGGGGACAGGGGTGGTGAACACTGAAGCTTTCTTT. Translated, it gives CASSRGTGVVNTEAFF.

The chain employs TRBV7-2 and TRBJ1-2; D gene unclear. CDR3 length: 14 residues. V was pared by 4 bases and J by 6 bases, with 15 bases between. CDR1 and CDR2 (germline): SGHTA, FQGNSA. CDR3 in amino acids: CASSSGIPGDGYTF. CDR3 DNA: TGTGCCAGCAGCTCCGGGATCCCCGGAGATGGCTACACCTTC.

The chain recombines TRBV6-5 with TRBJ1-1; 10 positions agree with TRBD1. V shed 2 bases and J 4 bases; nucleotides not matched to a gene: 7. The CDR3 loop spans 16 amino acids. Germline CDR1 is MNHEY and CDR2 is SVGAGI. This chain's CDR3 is CASSYVTGGARTEAFF. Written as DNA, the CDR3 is TGTGCCAGCAGTTACGTGACAGGGGGCGCACGCACTGAAGCTTTCTTT.

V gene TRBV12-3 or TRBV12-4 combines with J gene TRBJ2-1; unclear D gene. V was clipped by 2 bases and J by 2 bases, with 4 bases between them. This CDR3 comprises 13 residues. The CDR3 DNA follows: TGTGCCAGCAGTTTATTCACCTACAATGAGCAGTTCTTC. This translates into CASSLFTYNEQFF.

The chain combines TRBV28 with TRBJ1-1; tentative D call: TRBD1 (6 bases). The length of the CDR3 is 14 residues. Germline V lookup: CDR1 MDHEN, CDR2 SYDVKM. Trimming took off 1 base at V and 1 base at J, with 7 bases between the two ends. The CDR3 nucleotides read TGTGCCAGCAGTTTATTGGACAGGAACACTGAAGCTTTCTTT. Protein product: CASSLLDRNTEAFF.

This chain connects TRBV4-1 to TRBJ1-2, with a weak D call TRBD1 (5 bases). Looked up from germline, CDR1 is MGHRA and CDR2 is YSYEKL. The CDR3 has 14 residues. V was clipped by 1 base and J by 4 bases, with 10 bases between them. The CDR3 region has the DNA TGCGCCAGCAGCCAAGGGGGGGGTGCCTATGGCTACACCTTC. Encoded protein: CASSQGGGAYGYTF.

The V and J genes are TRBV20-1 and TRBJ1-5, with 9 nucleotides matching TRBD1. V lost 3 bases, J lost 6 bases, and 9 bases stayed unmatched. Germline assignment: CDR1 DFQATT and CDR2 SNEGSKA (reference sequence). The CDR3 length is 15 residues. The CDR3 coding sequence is TGCAGTGCTAGTCCCCAACAGGGGGCAGGTCAGCCCCAGCATTTT. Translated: CSASPQQGAGQPQHF.

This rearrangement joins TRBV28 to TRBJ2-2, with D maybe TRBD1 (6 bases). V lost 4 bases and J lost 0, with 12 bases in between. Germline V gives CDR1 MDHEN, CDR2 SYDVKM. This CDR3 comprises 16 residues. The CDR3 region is CASSSPTGPNTGELFF. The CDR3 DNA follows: TGTGCCAGCAGTTCCCCGACAGGCCCGAACACCGGGGAGCTGTTTTTT.

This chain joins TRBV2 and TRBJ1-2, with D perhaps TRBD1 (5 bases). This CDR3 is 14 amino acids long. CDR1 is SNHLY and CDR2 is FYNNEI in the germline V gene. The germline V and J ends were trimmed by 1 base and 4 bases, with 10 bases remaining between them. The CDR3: CASSEVQGPYGYTF. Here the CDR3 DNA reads TGTGCCAGCAGTGAAGTTCAGGGTCCCTATGGCTACACCTTC.

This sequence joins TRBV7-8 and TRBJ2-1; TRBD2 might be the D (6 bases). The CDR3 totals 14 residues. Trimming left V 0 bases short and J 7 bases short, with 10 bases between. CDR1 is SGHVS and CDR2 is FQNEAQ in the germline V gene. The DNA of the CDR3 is TGTGCCAGCAGCTTAGCGGGGGGTACAAATGAGCAGTTCTTC. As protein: CASSLAGGTNEQFF. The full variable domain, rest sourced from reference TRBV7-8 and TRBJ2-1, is GAGVSQSPRYKVAKRGQDVALRCDPISGHVSLFWYQQALGQGPEFLTYFQNEAQLDKSGLPSDRFFAERPEGSVSTLKIQRTQQEDSAVYLCASSLAGGTNEQFFGPGTRLTVL.

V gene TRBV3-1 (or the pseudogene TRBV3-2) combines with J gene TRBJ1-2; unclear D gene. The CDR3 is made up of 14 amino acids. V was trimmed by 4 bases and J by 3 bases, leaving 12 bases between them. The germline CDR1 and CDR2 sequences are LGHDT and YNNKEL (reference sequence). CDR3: CASSPLVAYYGYTF. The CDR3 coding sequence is TGTGCCAGCAGCCCCCTGGTGGCCTACTATGGCTACACCTTC.

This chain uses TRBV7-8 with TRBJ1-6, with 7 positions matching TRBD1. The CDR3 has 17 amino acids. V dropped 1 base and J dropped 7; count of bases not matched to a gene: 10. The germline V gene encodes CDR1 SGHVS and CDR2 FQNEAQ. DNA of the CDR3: TGTGCCAGCAGCTTAGAGGGATTACAGGGGATAAATTCACCCCTCCACTTT. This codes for CASSLEGLQGINSPLHF.

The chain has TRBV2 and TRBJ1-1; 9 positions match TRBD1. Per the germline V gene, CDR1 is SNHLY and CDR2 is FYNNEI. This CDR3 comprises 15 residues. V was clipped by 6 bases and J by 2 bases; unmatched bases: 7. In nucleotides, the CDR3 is TGTGCCAGCAGATCCGGGACAGGGCCCAACACTGAAGCTTTCTTT. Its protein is CASRSGTGPNTEAFF.

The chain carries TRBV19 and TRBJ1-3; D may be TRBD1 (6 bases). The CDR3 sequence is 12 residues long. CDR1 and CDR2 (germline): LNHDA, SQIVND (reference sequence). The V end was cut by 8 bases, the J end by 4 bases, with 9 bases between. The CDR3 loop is CASGTPGNTIYF. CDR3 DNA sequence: TGTGCCAGTGGGACACCAGGAAACACCATATATTTT.

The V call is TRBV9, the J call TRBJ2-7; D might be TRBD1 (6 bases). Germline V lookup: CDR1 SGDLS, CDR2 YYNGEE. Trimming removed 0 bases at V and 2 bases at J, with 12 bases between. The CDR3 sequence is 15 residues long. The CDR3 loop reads CASSVVPGDPYEQYF. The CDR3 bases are TGTGCCAGCAGCGTAGTTCCAGGGGACCCCTACGAGCAGTACTTC.

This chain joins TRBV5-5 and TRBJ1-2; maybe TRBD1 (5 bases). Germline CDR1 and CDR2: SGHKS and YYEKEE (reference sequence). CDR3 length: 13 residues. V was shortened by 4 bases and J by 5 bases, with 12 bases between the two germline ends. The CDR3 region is CASSPQGGYGYTF. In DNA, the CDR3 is TGTGCCAGCAGCCCGCAGGGTGGGTATGGCTACACCTTC.